This T cell receptor (beta chain) was found in a study of cytomegalovirus exposure and HLA in healthy donors. This clone is a singleton in its sample. 13 Jbeta primers and 60 Vbeta primers were used for the PCR. Assay used: immunoSEQ multiplex PCR; TCRdb lists only in-frame clones, some missing. This table holds 95,000 to 100,000 clones, about 74% found once. Trimming at V came to 4 bases and at J to 2 bases, leaving 6 bases not matched to a gene. The CDR3 extends over 16 amino acids. Looked up from germline, CDR1 is SGHRS and CDR2 is YFSETQ. The source of this sequence is a male donor in good health and CMV-seronegative. This sequence joins TRBV5-1 and TRBJ1-2; 12 bases agree with TRBD1. Sequencing was performed on PBMCs. CDR3 loop: CASSTGTGGLNYGYTF. The CDR3 region has the DNA TGCGCCAGCAGCACGGGGACAGGGGGCTTGAACTATGGCTACACCTTC.